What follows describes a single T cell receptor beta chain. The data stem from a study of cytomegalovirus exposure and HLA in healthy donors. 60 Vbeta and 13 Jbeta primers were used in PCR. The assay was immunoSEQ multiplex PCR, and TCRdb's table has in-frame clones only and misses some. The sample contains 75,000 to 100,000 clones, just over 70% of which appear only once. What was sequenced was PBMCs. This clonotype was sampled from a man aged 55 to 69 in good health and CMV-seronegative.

CDR3 loop: CASSLLGGGYNEQFF. CDR3 bases: TGCGCCAGCAGCTTGCTAGGTGGGGGGTACAATGAGCAGTTCTTC. The chain carries TRBV5-1 and TRBJ2-1, with D maybe TRBD2 (6 bases). The germline CDR1 and CDR2 sequences are SGHRS and YFSETQ. The CDR3 is made up of 15 amino acids. Trimming shortened V by 1 base and J by 4 bases, and 12 bases separated the two germline ends. The entire variable domain, with the rest obtained from reference TRBV5-1 and TRBJ2-1, is as follows: KAGVTQTPRYLIKTRGQQVTLSCSPISGHRSVSWYQQTPGQGLQFLFEYFSETQRNKGNFPGRFSGRQFSNSRSEMNVSTLELGDSALYLCASSLLGGGYNEQFFGPGTRLTVL.